A single sample is the source of the 27 T cell receptor beta chains below, sequenced in a study of blood T cell repertoires in COVID-19. Data came from immunoSEQ multiplex PCR; TCRdb stores just in-frame clones and leaves some out. The table lists 210,000 or so clones, roughly 94% of them singletons. The specimen sequenced was peripheral blood. The receptor set was obtained from a man in his thirties or forties with acute or convalescent COVID-19.

The V call is TRBV6-2 or TRBV6-3, the J call TRBJ2-7, with 7 bases lining up with TRBD1. This CDR3 spans 16 amino acids. Germline V gene lookup returns CDR1 MNHEY and CDR2 SVGEGT. Trimming cost V 2 bases and J 0 bases; bases outside gene matches: 7. The CDR3 nucleotides are TGTGCCAGCAGTTACGGGACAGACCTTATCTCCTACGAGCAGTACTTC. Protein: CASSYGTDLISYEQYF.

This chain connects TRBV18 to TRBJ1-1; D is unclear. V lost 6 bases, J lost 7 bases, and 15 bases lay in between. The length of the CDR3 is 13 residues. Germline V gives CDR1 KGHSH, CDR2 LQKENI. The CDR3 protein is CASSPKREGEAFF. The CDR3 nucleotides are TGTGCCAGCTCCCCTAAGAGGGAGGGTGAAGCTTTCTTT.

CDR3 sequence: CASSFGQGSYGYTF. CDR3 sequence (DNA): TGTGCCAGCAGCTTTGGACAGGGGAGCTATGGCTACACCTTC. The V gene is TRBV5-8, the J gene TRBJ1-2; TRBD1 aligns across 9 bases. CDR3 length equals 14 residues. Germline CDR1 is SGHTS and CDR2 is YDEGEE. V shed 2 bases and J 4 bases; nucleotides not matched to a gene: 3.

J is TRBJ2-7 and V is TRBV6-1; 11 bases fit TRBD1. From germline, CDR1 is MNHNS and CDR2 SASEGT. The CDR3 loop spans 16 amino acids. With 2 bases clipped from V and 1 base from J, the junction kept 4 bases outside the gene matches. CDR3 in DNA: TGTGCCAGCAGTGAAATCGGGACAGGGGGGTCCTACGAGCAGTACTTC. This translates into CASSEIGTGGSYEQYF.

This clone was recorded many times. The rearrangement joins TRBV7-3 to TRBJ2-1; 8 bases are a match to TRBD2. The CDR3 has 15 residues. V shed 0 bases and J 2 bases; nucleotides not matched to a gene: 0. Looked up from germline, CDR1 is SGHTA and CDR2 is FQGTGA. This CDR3 reads CASSLTSGTYNEQFF. The CDR3, as DNA: TGTGCCAGCAGCTTAACTAGCGGGACCTACAATGAGCAGTTCTTC.

This clone has just one count. The gene calls are TRBV3-1 (or the pseudogene TRBV3-2) and TRBJ2-7, with D possibly being TRBD2 (5 bases). Germline V lookup: CDR1 LGHDT, CDR2 YNNKEL (reference sequence). The CDR3 length is 12 residues. The V and J ends lost 8 bases and 3 bases respectively, with 11 bases between them. CDR3 residues: CASSNRDYEQYF. The CDR3 region has the DNA TGTGCCAGCTCGAACCGGGACTACGAGCAGTACTTC.

The CDR3, as DNA: TGTGCCAGCAGCTTAGCCCCAGTCCCAGATACGCAGTATTTT. This gives the protein CASSLAPVPDTQYF. This chain links TRBV7-9 with TRBJ2-3; D is unresolved. The V end lost 0 bases, the J end lost 4 bases, and 8 bases lay between the germline ends. This CDR3 has 14 amino acids. The V gene's germline CDR1 is SEHNR and CDR2 FQNEAQ (reference sequence).

The rearrangement links TRBV5-1 to TRBJ2-1, with 7 positions matching TRBD2. After removal of 3 bases from V and 8 bases from J, the junction contained 5 bases not matched to a gene. The CDR3 runs 13 residues. Germline assignment: CDR1 SGHRS and CDR2 YFSETQ. The DNA for the CDR3 is TGCGCCAGCAGCTGGACTAGTTTCGATGAGCAGTTCTTC. Its protein product is CASSWTSFDEQFF.

The V call is TRBV6-5, the J call TRBJ2-1; unclear D gene. The CDR3 consists of 12 residues. V was clipped by 4 bases and J by 8 bases, with 9 bases between them. Germline V gene data show CDR1 as MNHEY and CDR2 as SVGAGI. CDR3 amino acids: CASSSSLDEQFF. DNA for the CDR3: TGTGCCAGCAGTTCGAGTCTGGATGAGCAGTTCTTC.

CDR3 DNA: TGTGCCAGCAGCTCACGGACAGGGGGCCCCTACGAGCAGTACTTC. Translating gives CASSSRTGGPYEQYF. The chain combines TRBV7-9 with TRBJ2-7, with TRBD1 matching 11 bases. Germline values: CDR1 SEHNR, CDR2 FQNEAQ (reference sequence). The CDR3 has 15 residues. V was pared by 4 bases and J by 2 bases, with 4 bases of the junction left unmatched.

The V gene is TRBV5-6, the J gene TRBJ2-1; 11 bases fit TRBD1. Per germline, CDR1 SGHDT and CDR2 YYEEEE. The CDR3 is 16 amino acids. Trimming removed 3 bases from V and 6 bases from J; junction bases left unmatched: 8. CDR3 region: CASSWGPGQGANEQFF. CDR3 DNA sequence: TGTGCCAGCAGCTGGGGGCCCGGACAGGGGGCCAATGAGCAGTTCTTC.

The gene calls are TRBV28 and TRBJ2-7, with 7 positions matching TRBD2. Germline values: CDR1 MDHEN, CDR2 SYDVKM. V dropped 9 bases and J dropped 4; count of bases not matched to a gene: 9. There are 13 residues in the CDR3. CDR3 DNA: TGTGCCAGTCGTCGGGGGGAACGTTACGAGCAGTACTTC. Amino acid sequence: CASRRGERYEQYF. Full variable domain (remainder filled in from reference TRBV28 and TRBJ2-7): DVKVTQSSRYLVKRTGEKVFLECVQDMDHENMFWYRQDPGLGLRLIYFSYDVKMKEKGDIPEGYSVSREKKERFSLILESASTNQTSMYLCASRRGERYEQYFGPGTRLTVT.

The chain uses TRBV5-1 and TRBJ2-2; the D gene is possibly TRBD1 (6 bases). V was trimmed by 1 base and J by 2 bases, leaving 9 bases between them. From germline, CDR1 is SGHRS and CDR2 YFSETQ. CDR3 length: 15 amino acids. The CDR3 reads CASSLRQVNTGELFF. The CDR3 bases are TGCGCCAGCAGCTTGCGACAGGTTAACACCGGGGAGCTGTTTTTT. Together with reference TRBV5-1 and TRBJ2-2, the CDR3 gives the full variable domain: KAGVTQTPRYLIKTRGQQVTLSCSPISGHRSVSWYQQTPGQGLQFLFEYFSETQRNKGNFPGRFSGRQFSNSRSEMNVSTLELGDSALYLCASSLRQVNTGELFFGEGSRLTVL.

The gene calls are TRBV10-1 and TRBJ2-5; 7 bases line up with TRBD2. Germline values: CDR1 WNHNN, CDR2 SYGVQD (reference sequence). Trimming removed 6 bases from V and 0 bases from J; junction bases left unmatched: 7. The CDR3 is 15 amino acids. The CDR3 DNA reads TGCGCCAGCAGATCTACTAGCGCGTACCAAGAGACCCAGTACTTC. Translating gives CASRSTSAYQETQYF.

The CDR3 here is CASSLRQASYGYTF. The DNA for the CDR3 is TGTGCCAGCAGCCTCCGACAGGCCTCCTATGGCTACACCTTC. The gene calls are TRBV7-8 and TRBJ1-2, with D perhaps matching TRBD1 (6 bases). V was trimmed by 5 bases and J by 4 bases, leaving 14 bases between them. The CDR3 totals 14 residues. Germline V gene lookup returns CDR1 SGHVS and CDR2 FQNEAQ.

The chain recombines TRBV5-6 with TRBJ1-4; D is perhaps TRBD1 (5 bases). Trimming cost V 1 base and J 5 bases, with 18 bases left between them. The CDR3 consists of 17 residues. Per the germline V gene, CDR1 is SGHDT and CDR2 is YYEEEE. This chain's CDR3 is CASSLLGQGGSNEKLFF. The CDR3 DNA follows: TGTGCCAGCAGCTTGTTGGGCCAGGGAGGTTCAAATGAAAAACTGTTTTTT. Complete variable domain (other parts from reference TRBV5-6 and TRBJ1-4): DAGVTQSPTHLIKTRGQQVTLRCSPKSGHDTVSWYQQALGQGPQFIFQYYEEEERQRGNFPDRFSGHQFPNYSSELNVNALLLGDSALYLCASSLLGQGGSNEKLFFGSGTQLSVL.

This clone was observed once. The chain combines TRBV27 with TRBJ1-6; the D is unclear. This CDR3 comprises 12 residues. V lost 4 bases and J 4 bases, leaving 2 bases between the germline ends. In germline, CDR1 is MNHEY, CDR2 SMNVEV (reference sequence). CDR3 nucleotides: TGTGCCAGCAGTTCATATAATTCACCCCTCCACTTT. Protein sequence: CASSSYNSPLHF.

This chain connects TRBV5-1 to TRBJ2-7, with 10 bases that match TRBD1. The CDR3 is made up of 14 amino acids. V lost 7 bases and J lost 2; bases outside the gene matches: 6. Germline loops: CDR1 SGHRS, CDR2 YFSETQ. CDR3: CASRTGQGAYEQYF. For the CDR3, the DNA is TGCGCCAGCCGAACAGGACAGGGGGCCTACGAGCAGTACTTC.

The gene calls are TRBV11-2 and TRBJ1-6; 10 nucleotides match TRBD1. Trimming removed 5 bases from V and 4 bases from J; junction bases left unmatched: 11. The CDR3 runs 18 residues. Germline V CDR1 and CDR2: SGHAT, FQNNGV. Here the CDR3 reads CASSHLPGQGTYNSPLHF. The CDR3 coding sequence is TGTGCCAGCAGCCACCTCCCGGGACAGGGGACTTATAATTCACCCCTCCACTTT.

The rearrangement joins TRBV30 to TRBJ1-5; D unresolved. This CDR3 comprises 15 residues. Deletions cut 1 base from V and 5 bases from J, with 15 bases between. Germline-derived CDR1 and CDR2 are GTSNPN and SVGIG (reference sequence). This chain's CDR3 is CAWSDFLGAHQPQHF. CDR3 coding DNA: TGTGCCTGGAGTGATTTCCTAGGCGCCCATCAGCCCCAGCATTTT. Combining the CDR3 with reference TRBV30 and TRBJ1-5 gives the whole variable domain SQTIHQWPATLVQPVGSPLSLECTVEGTSNPNLYWYRQAAGRGLQLLFYSVGIGQISSEVPQNLSASRPQDRQFILSSKKLLLSDSGFYLCAWSDFLGAHQPQHFGDGTRLSIL.

This chain joins TRBV30 and TRBJ2-1, with D tentatively TRBD1 (6 bases). Germline CDR1 GTSNPN, CDR2 SVGIG (reference sequence). The CDR3 totals 15 residues. The V end lost 2 bases, the J end lost 1 base, and 12 bases lay between the germline ends. CDR3 region: CAWSIGGFSYNEQFF. The CDR3 DNA sequence: TGTGCCTGGAGTATAGGGGGTTTTTCCTACAATGAGCAGTTCTTC.

The chain employs TRBV9 and TRBJ2-3; D is perhaps TRBD1 (6 bases). The V end was cut by 7 bases, the J end by 4 bases, with 13 bases between. Germline loops: CDR1 SGDLS, CDR2 YYNGEE. This CDR3 comprises 13 residues. Here the CDR3 DNA reads TGTGCCAGCCAGGGGCCAGGCGCAGATACGCAGTATTTT. Translation gives CASQGPGADTQYF.

The chain has TRBV3-1 (or the pseudogene TRBV3-2) and TRBJ2-7; D is possibly TRBD2 (5 bases). Trimming took 4 bases from V and 6 from J, leaving 10 bases between them. The germline gives CDR1 LGHDT, CDR2 YNNKEL (reference sequence). CDR3 length equals 12 residues. CDR3 protein: CASSPLEGEQYF. CDR3 nucleotide sequence: TGTGCCAGCAGCCCTCTAGAGGGCGAGCAGTACTTC.

J is TRBJ1-2 and V is TRBV27; D gene unclear. Trimming cost V 6 bases and J 3 bases, with 14 bases left between them. CDR3 length equals 14 residues. Germline-derived CDR1 and CDR2 are MNHEY and SMNVEV (reference sequence). CDR3 loop: CASSRTNGDYGYTF. The CDR3 nucleotides are TGTGCCAGCAGCCGGACCAACGGGGACTATGGCTACACCTTC.

The genes are TRBV2 and TRBJ2-5; TRBD2 matches at 8 bases. V lost 7 bases to trimming and J lost 3 bases; unmatched junction nucleotides: 7. The germline gives CDR1 SNHLY, CDR2 FYNNEI. This CDR3 is 14 amino acids long. This chain's CDR3 is CASTQRGFEETQYF. In DNA form, the CDR3 reads TGTGCCAGCACTCAGCGGGGGTTTGAAGAGACCCAGTACTTC.

The chain links TRBV28 to TRBJ2-7; TRBD1 is a possible D gene (5 bases). V was trimmed by 7 bases and J by 1 base, leaving 29 bases between them. The CDR3 extends over 19 amino acids. Germline V gene lookup returns CDR1 MDHEN and CDR2 SYDVKM. The CDR3 DNA follows: TGTGCCAGCATCCCCGCCAATCCCCTCGGCAGGGCGATTTCCTACGAGCAGTACTTC. Protein product: CASIPANPLGRAISYEQYF.

To note about this clone: The same CDR3 can be traced to other DNA sequences in this sample. This rearrangement joins TRBV11-1 to TRBJ2-1, with 10 bases lining up with TRBD1. V lost 5 bases, J lost 4 bases, and 5 bases stayed unmatched. Per germline, CDR1 SGHAT and CDR2 FQDESV (reference sequence). The CDR3 contains 15 residues. The DNA of the CDR3 is TGTGCCAGCAGCCGGGACAGGGGACTGTACAATGAGCAGTTCTTC. It specifies CASSRDRGLYNEQFF.